This T cell receptor beta chain was captured in a study of cytomegalovirus exposure and HLA in healthy donors. Study-wide context: HLA-typed donors were the source of around 80 million unique TCRs, which an early data release held. Regarding the study as a whole: With later analysis, a missense DCLRE1C variant became linked to TCR beta V- and J-gene trimming.

As for this clone: Its antigen is as yet unknown.

The CDR3 has 11 residues. Trimming took 7 bases from V and 4 from J, leaving 7 bases between them. Germline values: CDR1 SNHLY, CDR2 FYNNEI. Both 60 Vbeta primers and 13 Jbeta primers went into the PCR. Method: immunoSEQ multiplex PCR; TCRdb's copy keeps in-frame clones and lacks some. The data hold about 120,000 clones, with approximately 75% observed a single time. J is TRBJ2-5 and V is TRBV2; no clear D. Material for sequencing was PBMCs. The sequence came from a man aged 45-65 years in good health and CMV-seropositive. The CDR3, as DNA: TGTGCCAGCAACCTGGCAGAGACCCAGTACTTC. It yields the protein CASNLAETQYF.